This TCR beta chain was captured by sequencing in a study of identifying expanded T cells in peripheral blood. General study results and limits: Clone count variance between roughly 2-week samples rose with total template count.

On this clone itself: Its antigen remains unidentified.

Profiled with immunoSEQ multiplex PCR; TCRdb holds only in-frame clones, not every one. In the table there are about 100,000 clones, over 80% of which are singletons. During the collection period, no donor immune events like infections were recorded. CDR1 and CDR2 from the germline V gene are MGHDK and SYGVNS. V gave up 6 bases and J gave up 7 bases, with 9 bases separating them. This CDR3 spans 11 amino acids. This receptor was taken from a person aged 18 to 75 in good health. Sequencing was performed on blood. V is TRBV25-1 and J is TRBJ1-2; the D is unclear. The CDR3 region is CASRFGSGYTF. In nucleotides, the CDR3 is TGTGCCAGCAGGTTTGGTAGTGGCTACACCTTC.